This is a list of T cell receptor beta chains from one sample in a study of control samples from healthy donors and cancer patients. The assay was immunoSEQ multiplex PCR, and TCRdb's table has in-frame clones only and misses some. The sample carries around 58,000 clones, 90% to 97% recorded once. The specimen sequenced was blood. The receptors were gathered from a woman between 18 and 30 years old in good health. CDR3s include the opening cysteine and the closing phenylalanine or tryptophan. Each record gives: CDR3 length, J gene, V gene, CDR3 protein.

16,TRBJ2-2,TRBV19,CASSRTSGPNTGELFF
15,TRBJ2-7,TRBV18,CASSPLVVTTYEQYF
16,TRBJ1-4,TRBV15,CATSRGGSREDEKLFF
20,TRBJ1-6,TRBV28,CASRTRLGRSVSAPNSPLHF
15,TRBJ1-4,TRBV24-1,CATSDGGTGYEKLFF
14,TRBJ1-5,TRBV18,CASSGTGQNQPQHF
15,TRBJ2-3,TRBV9,CASSVLAGWEDTQYF
13,TRBJ1-1,TRBV28,CASPDRGPAEAFF
15,TRBJ2-7,TRBV3-1/TRBV3-2,CASSHKAGTGVEQYF
15,TRBJ2-1,TRBV24-1,CATSLTGGGGSEQFF
14,TRBJ2-1,TRBV29-1,CSVDGGGYGNEQFF
16,TRBJ1-1,TRBV28,CASSFPPGAGGAEAFF
15,TRBJ2-5,TRBV5-4,CASSLTSGRQETQYF
15,TRBJ2-3,TRBV10-3,CAISDPGQGGDTQYF
11,TRBJ2-5,TRBV6-2/TRBV6-3,CASSWAETQYF